This note documents a single TCR beta chain sequence. In the authors' workflow: How many nucleated cells were present was estimated from reference gene primer amplification. TCRdb keeps only in-frame clones here, not all; method: immunoSEQ multiplex PCR. V, J and clone size derive from that table, while D and trimming were established from the DNA sequence. Of more than 110,000 clones in the sample, about 79% are singletons; the top ten hold 4.5%. The data are from a study of blood T cell repertoires in COVID-19. Study-level background: Sites across the United States, Italy and Spain contributed samples from acute and convalescent COVID-19. The cDNA or gDNA used as material had been derived from T cells, B-cell-depleted T cells, or PBMCs.

The receptor comes from a woman older than 75 with active or convalescent COVID-19. The sample comprised peripheral blood.

The CDR3 sequence is CASRGVPNSPLHF. CDR3 bases: TGTGCCAGCAGGGGAGTCCCTAATTCACCCCTCCACTTT. The V call is TRBV7-2, the J call TRBJ1-6; no firm D call. This CDR3 is 13 amino acids long. Germline V CDR1 and CDR2: SGHTA, FQGNSA. V was pared by 6 bases and J by 6 bases, with 9 bases between.